These T cell receptor beta chains were read from a single sample in a study of T cell repertoires in cytomegalovirus infection. TCRdb redid the calling of the reads with MiXCR, one entry per CDR3 protein. This table holds approximately 320,000 distinct CDR3 sequences, more than 8% found once. The specimen sequenced was PBMCs. The receptors shown here come from a human donor in good health (CMV status not recorded). Some clones in this sample may be carry-over from other donors' samples. The CDR3 runs from the conserved cysteine through the conserved F or W. The D gene is left open where the match is weak. Size values are once, few and many counts, or a class for expanded clones, and some rows have none.

j_gene,abundance,v_gene,d_gene,CDR3nt,CDR3aa
TRBJ1-5,many,TRBV11-2,TRBD1,TGTGCCAGCAGCCCACAGGGGGGGCTTCAGCCCCAGCATTTT,CASSPQGGLQPQHF
TRBJ2-1,few,TRBV12-3/TRBV12-4,TRBD1,TGTGCCAGCAGAACCAACCGGGACAGACACAATGAGCAGTTCTTC,CASRTNRDRHNEQFF
TRBJ1-4,many,TRBV12-3/TRBV12-4,TRBD1,TGTGCCAGCGTTGGACAGGGAACCGAAAAACTGTTTTTT,CASVGQGTEKLFF
TRBJ1-6,few,TRBV7-2,NA,TGTGCCAGCAGCCCGGACAGAATTAATTCACCCCTCCACTTT,CASSPDRINSPLHF
TRBJ1-2,NA,TRBV7-2,NA,TGTGCCAGCAGCTTACAGTCAGGGTGGGACTATGGCTACACCTTC,CASSLQSGWDYGYTF
TRBJ1-4,few,TRBV6-1,NA,TGTGCCAGCAGTGAAGACAACAGTTCAGTTGGAAAACTGTTTTTT,CASSEDNSSVGKLFF
TRBJ2-2,few,TRBV28,NA,TGTGCCAGCAGCTGGGGAGCGGCGAACACCGGGGAGCTGTTTTTT,CASSWGAANTGELFF
TRBJ1-1,many,TRBV7-2,TRBD1,TGTGCCAGCAGCCTGACAGGGGACACTGAAGCTTTCTTT,CASSLTGDTEAFF
TRBJ2-1,few,TRBV9,TRBD2,TGTGCCAGCAGCGAGCGACTAGCGGTTGACAATGAGCAGTTCTTC,CASSERLAVDNEQFF
TRBJ1-1,many,TRBV7-2,NA,TGTGCCAGCAGTCAGGATCACACTGAAGCTTTCTTT,CASSQDHTEAFF
TRBJ1-1,many,TRBV7-2,NA,TGTGCCAGCAGCTCTACAACACTAAACACTGAAGCTTTCTTT,CASSSTTLNTEAFF
TRBJ2-5,many,TRBV2,TRBD2,TGTGCCAGCAGCGGACTAGCGGGGGGGTTTAGAGAAGAGACCCAGTACTTC,CASSGLAGGFREETQYF
TRBJ1-1,few,TRBV12-3/TRBV12-4,NA,TGTGCCAGCAGACGAAACACTGAAGCTTTCTTT,CASRRNTEAFF
TRBJ2-1,NA,TRBV7-9,TRBD2,TGTGCCAGCAGCTCAAGTTGGGGACTAGTGTTGCTCTTC,CASSSSWGLVLLF
TRBJ1-5,many,TRBV7-9,TRBD1,TGTGCCAGCAGCTTAGCGGGAGGACAGGGCGGTCAGCCCCAGCATTTT,CASSLAGGQGGQPQHF
TRBJ2-3,few,TRBV11-2,NA,TGTGCCAGCAGCCCCCTCGCAGATACGCAGTATTTT,CASSPLADTQYF
TRBJ2-1,many,TRBV7-2,TRBD2,TGTGCCAGCAGCTTATCCCTAGCGGGATGGGATGAGCAGTTCTTC,CASSLSLAGWDEQFF
TRBJ2-5,few,TRBV28,TRBD2,TGTGCCAGCAGTCCCGCCGCTCGACTAGCAGTACAAGAGACCCAGTACTTC,CASSPAARLAVQETQYF
TRBJ1-2,NA,TRBV15,NA,TGTGCCACCAGCAGAGGCTCCGATAGACACTATGGCTACACCTTC,CATSRGSDRHYGYTF
TRBJ1-1,NA,TRBV20-1,NA,TGCAGTGCTAGAGATCTCGAAGGCAAAAGGGAAGCTTTCTTT,CSARDLEGKREAFF
TRBJ1-6,many,TRBV7-8,NA,TGTGCCAGCAGGGCCGGGACCGAAAGGTCACCCCTCCACTTT,CASRAGTERSPLHF
TRBJ2-7,many,TRBV6-1,TRBD2,TGTGCCAGCAGGTTTGGACTAGCGGGGGGGGCCCCCGGCGAGCAGTACTTC,CASRFGLAGGAPGEQYF
TRBJ1-1,many,TRBV25-1,NA,TGTGCCAGCAGCGCTGCCCAGGGACACACTGAAGCTTTCTTT,CASSAAQGHTEAFF
TRBJ2-4,NA,TRBV4-1,TRBD2,TGCGCCAGCAGCCAAGCCGGGAGGACCGAGCTAGCCAAAAACATTCAGTACTTC,CASSQAGRTELAKNIQYF
TRBJ2-7,few,TRBV19,TRBD1,TGTGCCAGTAGTATCGGGACAGTCCCCTACGAGCAGTACTTC,CASSIGTVPYEQYF
TRBJ2-5,many,TRBV7-9,NA,TGTGCCAGCAGACCAACTGGTTCGGGCTCGACTAACCAAGAGACCCAGTACTTC,CASRPTGSGSTNQETQYF
TRBJ1-5,many,TRBV7-2,NA,TGTGCCAGCAGCTTAGGCCAGCAACAGCCCCAGCATTTT,CASSLGQQQPQHF
TRBJ2-5,NA,TRBV7-2,NA,TGTGCCAGCAGCTTGAGGCCACGAGAGACCCAGTACTTC,CASSLRPRETQYF
TRBJ1-1,many,TRBV12-5,NA,TGTGCTAGTGGCAGGGGCACTGAAGCTTTCTTT,CASGRGTEAFF
TRBJ1-5,NA,TRBV6-2/TRBV6-3,NA,TGTGCCAGCAGTTACTCTAGCCCCGGGTATCAGCCCCAGCATTTT,CASSYSSPGYQPQHF
TRBJ1-5,many,TRBV6-2/TRBV6-3,NA,TGTGCCAGCAGTTATCGGGACCTCCGGAGCAATCAGCCCCAGCATTTT,CASSYRDLRSNQPQHF
TRBJ1-2,few,TRBV12-3/TRBV12-4,TRBD1,TGTGCCAGCAGTGCCAGACAGGGGGGTGCTAACTATGGCTACACCTTC,CASSARQGGANYGYTF
TRBJ2-5,few,TRBV19,TRBD2,TGTGCCAGTAGTTTGTGGCGGGGGGGCCGTGAGACCCAGTACTTC,CASSLWRGGRETQYF
TRBJ1-4,many,TRBV7-2,NA,TGTGCCAGCAGCTTAGAATTTTCCAATGAAAAACTGTTTTTT,CASSLEFSNEKLFF
TRBJ2-3,NA,TRBV6-1,TRBD1,TGTGCCAGCCTCCCGGGACAGGGGTTGGATACGCAGTATTTT,CASLPGQGLDTQYF
TRBJ2-1,many,TRBV7-9,TRBD2,TGTGCCAGCAGCTTATTGAGCGGGGCGACGCTCAATGAGCAGTTCTTC,CASSLLSGATLNEQFF
TRBJ1-1,many,TRBV12-3/TRBV12-4,NA,TGTGCCAGCTCGAGGGAATCCATGAACACTGAAGCTTTCTTT,CASSRESMNTEAFF
TRBJ1-2,NA,TRBV5-1,NA,TGCGCCAGCAGCAAGTCAGGAGACTATGGCTACACCTTC,CASSKSGDYGYTF
TRBJ2-2,few,TRBV12-3/TRBV12-4,NA,TGTGCCAGCAGCCAACTAGGTTGGGGAACCGGGGAGCTGTTTTTT,CASSQLGWGTGELFF
TRBJ1-3,many,TRBV7-2,NA,TGTGCCAGCAGCGTGACAGGTGGAAACACCATATATTTT,CASSVTGGNTIYF